Presented here are 4 T cell receptor beta chains from one specimen sequenced in a study of tumor-infiltrating lymphocytes in primary liver carcinoma. Out of unsorted whole blood came the blood RNA, and germline DNA was extracted as well. A primer in the constant region served to generate TCR beta cDNA from roughly 450 ng of total RNA. Libraries covering TCR beta were generated through three nested multiplex PCR rounds (using a slightly modified ARM-PCR). With TRBV1-TRBV30 forward primers and a C-beta reverse primer, the first two PCR rounds were run for about 10 cycles each. TCRdb redid the calling of the multiplex PCR reads with MiXCR, one entry per CDR3 protein. The sample lists hundreds of thousands of distinct CDR3 sequences, 45% to 70% seen once, with over 15% in the top ten. The sample was peripheral blood. These receptors all come from a woman under 40 with primary liver carcinoma and hepatitis B virus infection.

This clonotype was seen only a few times. In DNA, the CDR3 is TGTGCCAGCAGTATCGAGGCGGGAGGGAGTGAGCAGTTCTTC. Protein product: CASSIEAGGSEQFF. The V call is TRBV12-3 or TRBV12-4, the J call TRBJ2-1, with 9 bases that match TRBD2. J lost 9 bases, V lost 5 bases, and 8 bases had no gene match. The CDR3 has 14 amino acids.

This chain connects TRBV6-4 to TRBJ2-7, with TRBD2 matching over 12 bases. The CDR3 contains 16 residues. V shed 5 bases and J 7 bases; nucleotides not matched to a gene: 12. Germline CDR1 reads MRHNA; CDR2 reads SNTAGT. This chain's CDR3 is CASSRGLAGINNEQYF. DNA for the CDR3: TGTGCCAGCAGTAGGGGACTAGCGGGTATAAATAATGAGCAGTACTTC.

To note about this clonotype: Lacking the conserved final phenylalanine or tryptophan, this CDR3 likely reflects a read error. The chain joins TRBV12-3 or TRBV12-4 to TRBJ2-2, with D unresolved. This CDR3 contains 13 residues. V was shortened by 5 bases and J by 7 bases, with 11 bases between the two germline ends. The CDR3: CASSANLHGELFV. The CDR3 nucleotides are TGTGCCAGCAGTGCGAACTTGCACGGGGAGCTGTTTGTT.

This clonotype was detected once. A much larger clone lies one base from this, so it may be a read error. V usage is TRBV6-5 and J usage is TRBJ1-1, with D possibly matching TRBD1 (5 bases). In germline, CDR1 is MNHEY, CDR2 SVGAGI. The CDR3 is 13 amino acids. Trimming removed 7 bases from V and 4 bases from J, with 13 bases in between. Written as DNA, the CDR3 is TGTGCCAGCATGCCGGATAGGGGCACTGAAGCTTTCTTT. Protein product: CASMPDRGTEAFF.